This T cell receptor beta chain comes out of a study of T cells in localized non-small cell lung cancer. Study conclusions and caveats: Adjacent uninvolved lung tissue had the highest T cell clonality, exceeding tumor. Among blood samples, higher T cell density accompanied longer overall survival.

As regards this clone: As yet, its antigen is unknown.

The junction had 12 bases not matched to a gene; V was cut back by 0 bases and J by 14 bases. CDR3 length equals 15 residues. Germline V gene sequence: CDR1 KGHSH, CDR2 LQKENI. Profiled with immunoSEQ multiplex PCR; TCRdb holds only in-frame clones, not every one. The table records some 40,000 clones, just over 90% of them present only once. Sequenced material: peripheral blood, taken before any cancer treatment. The receptor's source is a female donor of 60 years or more with stage I lung adenocarcinoma. The rearrangement uses TRBV18 and TRBJ2-1; 8 bases match TRBD2. The CDR3 nucleotides are TGTGCCAGCTCACCACCCAGGGGATCGGGGGGGTGGAAGTTCTTC. It encodes CASSPPRGSGGWKFF. The variable domain in full, completed from reference TRBV18 and TRBJ2-1, reads NAGVMQNPRHLVRRRGQEARLRCSPMKGHSHVYWYRQLPEEGLKFMVYLQKENIIDESGMPKERFSAEFPKEGPSILRIQQVVRGDSAAYFCASSPPRGSGGWKFFGPGTRLTVL.